Shown below are 15 T cell receptor beta chains from a single sample sequenced in a study of long-term antiretroviral therapy in people with HIV (dated by TCRdb to 2021 to 2024). The immunoSEQ hsTCRB v3.0 assay was used at survey level resolution to sequence the TRB variable region. TCRdb carries this immuneACCESS record with in-frame sequences only. Its versions omit some clonotypes, under half of them owing to an unresolved V gene in the studies checked, with the rest unexplained. This sample comprises about 25,000 clones, about 86% of them detected only once. 15% to 20% of the sample lies in the top ten. Sequencing used unsorted PBMCs, obtained 1.2 years after starting antiretroviral therapy. These receptors originate from a man in his fifties with HIV.

This rearrangement joins TRBV6-5 to TRBJ2-5, with TRBD1 matching 8 bases. V trimming: 0 bases; J trimming: 5 bases; junction bases outside the gene matches: 8. From germline, CDR1 is MNHEY and CDR2 SVGAGI. CDR3 size: 16 residues. Written as DNA, the CDR3 is TGTGCCAGCAGTTACTCCGGCAGGGGGCTTGGGGAGACCCAGTACTTC. Translated, it gives CASSYSGRGLGETQYF.

The chain joins TRBV15 to TRBJ1-2; D not certain. CDR3 length: 12 residues. V was clipped by 5 bases and J by 0 bases, with 4 bases between them. Germline assignment: CDR1 LNHNV and CDR2 YYDKDF (reference sequence). The CDR3 DNA follows: TGTGCCACCAGCTGGGCTAACTATGGCTACACCTTC. Its protein is CATSWANYGYTF.

This clone was counted a few times. The rearrangement links TRBV5-5 to TRBJ2-7; no firm D call. The CDR3 spans 11 residues. Germline V gene lookup returns CDR1 SGHKS and CDR2 YYEKEE (reference sequence). Trimming pared 0 bases from V and 4 bases from J, leaving 2 bases between. As DNA, the CDR3 is TGTGCCAGCAGCTTGGGGTACGAGCAGTACTTC. It is translated as CASSLGYEQYF. The complete variable domain, with remaining parts taken from reference TRBV5-5 and TRBJ2-7, reads DAGVTQSPTHLIKTRGQQVTLRCSPISGHKSVSWYQQVLGQGPQFIFQYYEKEERGRGNFPDRFSARQFPNYSSELNVNALLLGDSALYLCASSLGYEQYFGPGTRLTVT.

The J gene is TRBJ2-7, the V gene TRBV11-2; TRBD2 matches 8 bases. Germline CDR1 reads SGHAT; CDR2 reads FQNNGV. V shed 2 bases and J 2 bases; nucleotides not matched to a gene: 8. The CDR3 runs to 16 residues. This chain's CDR3 is CASSLISGGNAYEQYF. The CDR3 DNA reads as TGTGCCAGCAGCTTAATCTCGGGAGGGAACGCCTACGAGCAGTACTTC.

The table lists this clone with a count of one. CDR3 in amino acids: CASRTGTDTGELFF. The DNA for the CDR3 is TGTGCCAGCAGGACAGGGACTGACACCGGGGAGCTGTTTTTT. The genes are TRBV2 and TRBJ2-2; tentative D call: TRBD1 (7 bases). In germline, CDR1 is SNHLY, CDR2 FYNNEI. The CDR3 contains 14 residues. Trimming took off 6 bases at V and 3 bases at J, with 11 bases between the two ends.

V gene TRBV5-1 combines with J gene TRBJ2-7, with D perhaps TRBD1 (6 bases). Trimming left V 7 bases short and J 3 bases short, with 17 bases between. CDR1 is SGHRS, CDR2 YFSETQ, per germline. This CDR3 region has 14 residues. The chain's CDR3 is CASRRQDSNYEQYF. In DNA form, the CDR3 reads TGCGCCAGCCGGAGGCAGGACAGTAACTACGAGCAGTACTTC.

The chain employs TRBV19 and TRBJ1-5; D gene uncertain. The CDR3 consists of 12 residues. The V end was cut by 5 bases, the J end by 6 bases, with 8 bases between. Germline loops: CDR1 LNHDA, CDR2 SQIVND (reference sequence). CDR3 nucleotide sequence: TGTGCCAGTAGTGAGGGTGGTCAGCCCCAGCATTTT. Encoded protein: CASSEGGQPQHF.

This chain uses TRBV20-1 with TRBJ1-1; the D gene is possibly TRBD1 (5 bases). CDR1 is DFQATT and CDR2 is SNEGSKA in the germline V gene (reference sequence). The CDR3 has 11 residues. The CDR3 is CRGRGPTEAFF. The DNA for the CDR3 is TGCCGAGGGAGGGGTCCAACGGAAGCTTTCTTT.

J is TRBJ1-2 and V is TRBV18; 7 bases fit TRBD1. CDR3 length: 14 residues. V lost 3 bases to trimming and J lost 5 bases; unmatched junction nucleotides: 6. Germline CDR1 reads KGHSH; CDR2 reads LQKENI. The CDR3 DNA is TGTGCCAGCTCACCGGGGGACAGCGAGTATGGCTACACCTTC. This sequence encodes CASSPGDSEYGYTF.

This clone was recorded a few times. V and J are TRBV27 and TRBJ1-1; D unresolved. The CDR3 loop spans 13 amino acids. V lost 4 bases, J lost 0 bases, and 6 bases lay in between. Germline CDR1 reads MNHEY; CDR2 reads SMNVEV (reference sequence). The CDR3 DNA reads as TGTGCCAGCAGTTCGGGCATGAACACTGAAGCTTTCTTT. It translates to CASSSGMNTEAFF.

J is TRBJ2-7 and V is TRBV6-1, with 11 bases fitting TRBD1. In germline, CDR1 is MNHNS, CDR2 SASEGT. Losses at the gene ends were 0 bases for V and 1 base for J; bases not matched to a gene: 5. This CDR3 comprises 17 residues. CDR3 coding DNA: TGTGCCAGCAGTGAAGCGCTTCGGGACAGGGGGTCCTACGAGCAGTACTTC. It is translated as CASSEALRDRGSYEQYF.

The chain has TRBV7-9 and TRBJ2-3, with 14 bases matching TRBD2. J gave up 4 bases and V 1 base, and 7 bases lay outside the gene matches. The CDR3 runs to 18 residues. Germline loops: CDR1 SEHNR, CDR2 FQNEAQ (reference sequence). The CDR3 DNA reads as TGTGCCAGCAGCTTAGTGATGACTAGCGGGGGGGCGTCAGATACGCAGTATTTT. Translating it yields CASSLVMTSGGASDTQYF.

The chain recombines TRBV30 with TRBJ1-2; D remains ambiguous. CDR3 length: 12 amino acids. Germline lookup yields CDR1 GTSNPN and CDR2 SVGIG (reference sequence). Trimming shortened V by 4 bases and J by 1 base, and 7 bases separated the two germline ends. The CDR3 region is CAWMWGNYGYTF. Here the CDR3 DNA reads TGTGCCTGGATGTGGGGTAACTATGGCTACACCTTC.

V and J are TRBV5-1 and TRBJ2-7; D remains unclear. Looked up from germline, CDR1 is SGHRS and CDR2 is YFSETQ. V lost 0 bases, J lost 2 bases, and 9 bases lay in between. CDR3 length: 14 amino acids. CDR3 nucleotides: TGCGCCAGCAGCTTGGGCATAACCACCTACGAGCAGTACTTC. It specifies CASSLGITTYEQYF.

Only one count was recorded for this clone. The rearrangement uses TRBV11-3 and TRBJ1-5; a possible D gene is TRBD1 (5 bases). V shed 4 bases and J shed 0 bases, with 7 bases lying between them. The CDR3 covers 14 residues. Germline CDR1 is SGHNT and CDR2 is YENEEA. CDR3 coding DNA: TGTGCCAGCAGCTCTGACAGTAGCAATCAGCCCCAGCATTTT. Protein: CASSSDSSNQPQHF.